Reported below is one TCR beta chain. No antigen is known for it. This specimen belongs to a study of HIV-infected patients and healthy controls. CDR1 and CDR2 from the germline V gene are SGHTA and FQGTGA. J gave up 0 bases and V 4 bases, and 2 bases lay outside the gene matches. There are 15 residues in the CDR3. cDNA was made from approximately 0.55 ug RNA using alpha and beta constant primers. Alpha and beta chain libraries were made separately by chain-specific third strand synthesis with multiplexing indices. The library had 12-nucleotide molecular identifiers formed by two random hexamers joined together. TCRdb reprocessed the 5' RACE reads with MiXCR, giving one entry per CDR3 protein. Of a few thousand distinct CDR3 sequences listed, 20% to 25% are singletons. Antiretroviral therapy had run roughly three months, about 14 weeks, before follow-up blood collection. No cell fractionation was done, so the repertoire covers all unsorted peripheral blood T cells.

Findings and caveats of the study: Untreated HIV+ repertoires had roughly threefold fewer distinct CDR3s and lower Shannon diversity than healthy controls.

The rearrangement uses TRBV7-3 and TRBJ2-5; 10 bases agree with TRBD2. The material was blood, obtained during antiretroviral therapy. The clonotype originates from an adult with HIV infection. DNA for the CDR3: TGTGCCAGCAGCTCTAGCGGGGGAGACCAAGAGACCCAGTACTTC. Protein: CASSSSGGDQETQYF.